The T cell receptor beta chain described here comes from a study of control samples from healthy donors and cancer patients. Assay used: immunoSEQ multiplex PCR; TCRdb lists only in-frame clones, some missing. The sample holds 70,000 to 80,000 clones, approximately 88% seen once. Per germline, CDR1 GTSNPN and CDR2 SVGIG (reference sequence). This CDR3 has 14 amino acids. V was cut by 1 base and J by 0 bases, with 7 bases left in between. This TCR came from a man aged 45-65 years in good health. This sequence joins TRBV30 and TRBJ1-5; D is unclear. The sequenced sample was blood. CDR3 bases: TGTGCCTGGAGTGAAACAGATAGCAATCAGCCCCAGCATTTT. It specifies CAWSETDSNQPQHF.